This T cell receptor (beta chain) comes out of a study of blood T cell repertoires in COVID-19. About the study: Acute-phase and convalescent COVID-19 samples originated in the United States, Italy and Spain. T cells, B-cell-depleted T cells, or PBMCs supplied cDNA or gDNA.

This CDR3 has 13 amino acids. The germline CDR1 and CDR2 sequences are SNHLY and FYNNEI. Trimming removed 6 bases from V and 5 bases from J; junction bases left unmatched: 3. Method: immunoSEQ multiplex PCR; TCRdb's copy keeps in-frame clones and lacks some. The table records fewer than 250,000 clones, 75% to 90% of them present only once. The rearrangement links TRBV2 to TRBJ1-4, with 7 bases matching TRBD1. The sequencing input was peripheral blood. The receptor was isolated from a woman between 35 and 50 years old with acute or convalescent COVID-19. Written as DNA, the CDR3 is TGTGCCAGCAGGCGGACAGGAAATGAAAAACTGTTTTTT. It specifies CASRRTGNEKLFF.